This T cell receptor (beta chain) was profiled in a study of vaccination and CD4 T cells after COVID-19 (dated by TCRdb to between 2021 and 2024). Study-wide context: SARS-CoV-2 positivity had been established in the convalescent patients by nasal swab PCR, and mild disease was recorded in eight to ten of these patients and severe disease in one. Overlapping spike peptide pools from SARS-CoV-2 and from the common cold coronaviruses HCoV-NL63, HCoV-OC43 and HCoV-229E were used as culture stimuli. Post-COVID blood samples were collected from convalescent patients a median of roughly 100 days after diagnosis, with a range of roughly 35 to 161 days. The spike-specific CD4+ TCR repertoire was compared before and after mRNA vaccination in 10 to 11 COVID-19 convalescent patients and 4 infection-naive healthy vaccine recipients. Control cultures used a CEFX viral epitope pool as positive control, an HIV-1 Nef peptide pool as negative control, or no peptide. The time from the second vaccine dose to post-vaccine blood sampling had a median of around 72 days and ranged from about 14 to 250 days. Each participant got two doses of either the Pfizer-BioNTech BNT162b2 vaccine (n=8) or the Moderna mRNA-1273 vaccine (n=2). In the convalescent cohort there were six males and four females, among whom were two Hispanic individuals, seven Caucasians, two Asians and one multiracial person. What the authors observed across the whole study: In convalescent patients, nearly all vaccine-specific clones (304 of 307) were found to be mono-reactive for SARS-CoV-2 spike rather than cross-reactive with common cold coronaviruses. An increase in the median number of SARS-CoV-2-reactive clonotypes from some 20 after infection to 35 to 40 after vaccination was observed, but the change was not found to be significant. The study included relatively few convalescent patients and did not analyze early timepoints after natural infection. In convalescent patients, a median around 86% of post-vaccine SARS-CoV-2-reactive clones were detected only after vaccination, suggesting vaccine-specific priming.

A word on this clonotype: What this receptor recognizes is not known. No much larger clone exists at a distance of one base, and base qualities are not known.

According to the study, the label for this sample's treatment or condition signals: roughly 11-day PBMC culture with coronavirus spike peptide pools or control peptides (ViraFEST assay). The ViraFEST assay was used in the study, in which antigen-specific T cells were expanded with peptide pools and expanded clonotypes were subsequently identified by TCR sequencing. Positive SARS-CoV-2 PCR tests in the convalescent patients dated from March to December 2020, before Alpha, Beta and Delta variants emerged in the United States. Each well held about 2 million PBMCs cultured in IMDM containing roughly 5.5% human AB serum and around 10 IU/ml IL-2, with 7.5 to 10 ug/ml peptide pools added. Half of the culture medium was replaced with fresh IL-2-containing medium on days 3 and 7. After about 10 days of culture, CD4+ T cells were isolated by negative selection using the EasySep CD4+ T cell isolation kit. PBMCs were separated from whole blood using Ficoll-Paque Plus gradient centrifugation and then either used fresh or cryopreserved at -140C. Triplicate wells were generally used for each culture condition.

Receptor amplification or capture employed PCR. At the Johns Hopkins FTIC core, DNA from the cultured CD4+ T cells underwent TCR sequencing with the Oncomine TCR Beta short-read assay. The QIAamp micro DNA kit was used to extract genomic DNA from the cultured CD4+ T cells. The Oncomine TCR Beta libraries from cultured CD4+ T cells were pooled using unique dual indexes and then sequenced on an Illumina iSeq 100. The paper's data handling went like this. Non-productive sequences were removed, and CDR3s not starting with C, not ending with F or W, or shorter than 7 amino acids were discarded. The MANAFEST web application identified antigen-specific clonotypes by comparing peptide-stimulated wells against reference wells and other culture wells. To be called positive, a clone needed an FDR below 0.05, an odds ratio above 5, and a productive frequency above 0.1% in at least two of three replicate wells. A clonotype was classed as cross-reactive if the clonotype showed significant expansion both in SARS-CoV-2 spike wells and in at least one common cold coronavirus spike condition. CDR3 homology was assessed with Levenshtein distances (stringdist) and unrooted phylogenetic trees (ape) in R version 3.6.1. Clones were called with MiXCR by TCRdb after fastp trimmed the public reads at Q25, and only in-frame beta chains were retained. Each entry merges the rows of one CDR3 protein and shows their most common DNA and genes. The V and J calls shown here were made by TCRdb, not taken from the authors' results. The sample contains more than 10,000 distinct CDR3 sequences, approximately 76% of them found a single time. The leading ten clones occupy about 20% of the sample.

CDR1 LNHNV and CDR2 YYDKDF were looked up in the germline V gene (reference sequence). Its CDR3 holds 15 amino acids, cysteine through phenylalanine. Only the CDR3 portion is preserved as DNA: 45 bases, with reading frame beginning at the first base. The germline ends are 14 bases apart after V is trimmed by 1 base and J by 5 bases. Sequenced material: CD4+ T cells from blood, cultured in vitro. The sequence was collected from a human donor who had recovered from COVID-19. Rearrangement joined TRBV15 to TRBJ2-5, and possibly TRBD2, on 5 matching bases. CDR3 region: CATSRAGIGAETQYF. The DNA sequence is TGTGCCACCAGCAGAGCCGGGATAGGTGCGGAGACCCAGTACTTC. The reference TRBV15 and TRBJ2-5 proteins fill in what lies around the CDR3, so the full variable domain reads DAMVIQNPRYQVTQFGKPVTLSCSQTLNHNVMYWYQQKSSQAPKLLFHYYDKDFNNEADTPDNFQSRRPNTSFCFLDIRSPGLGDTAMYLCATSRAGIGAETQYFGPGTRLLVL.